This record looks at one T cell receptor beta chain sequence and its context. Its antigen is unknown. Base qualities are missing; no much larger clone stands one base away. This record comes from a study of identical twins (dated by TCRdb to 2016 to 2017). Describing the broader study: To test whether fetal clonotypes persist, this study deep-sequenced TCR alpha and beta repertoires from monozygotic twins, from unrelated adults of various ages, and from cord blood. Replicate twin experiments were performed at different times using different library preparation protocols to rule out contamination.

The library was prepared using 5' RACE. TCRdb lists the instrument as Illumina HiSeq 2000. Template switching introduced a universal primer binding site; the final cDNA contained a unique molecular identifier, enabling accurate counting of TCR cDNA molecules. Specific primers in the conserved constant-segment region were used to synthesize first-strand cDNA for TCR alpha and beta chains. Each cDNA library was double barcoded, with a SMART-Mk sample barcode plus Illumina barcodes, to control for contamination. TruSeq adapter sequences, together with Illumina sample barcodes, were added in two successive PCR steps. The Illumina HiSeq platform was used with custom primers to sequence TCR alpha and beta cDNA libraries. The authors' pipeline ran thus. Raw reads were processed with MiGEC to extract unique molecular identifiers, and MiXCR was used to determine CDR3 positions. Recombination models were inferred per individual with the repgenHMM and IGoR tools using an EM algorithm. The analysis of shared clonotypes was done with the tcR package in R, with sharing normalized by the product of cloneset sizes. Out-of-frame nonproductive sequences were analyzed to study raw recombination free of thymic and clonal selection effects. The public reads were reanalyzed by TCRdb: fastp trimming at Q25, MiXCR alignment, in-frame beta chains only. Rows merge per CDR3 protein into single entries with the most common DNA and genes. These V and J calls are TCRdb output, not the study's own analysis. The sample has roughly 470,000 distinct CDR3 sequences on record, roughly an eighth of them singletons. The ten biggest clones cover 0.95% to 1% of the sample.

Trimmed from V: 2 bases; trimmed from J: 9 bases; junction bases lacking a gene match: 4. The CDR3 runs 14 residues from the cysteine to the phenylalanine. CDR3 DNA is the only sequence kept; it has 42 bases, read in frame from the first base. Per the germline V gene, MNHEY is the CDR1 and SVGEGT is the CDR2. Every donor in the study was a healthy Caucasian. The twin cohort comprised three pairs of female monozygotic twins, all aged roughly 18 to 30 years. CD4+ and CD8+ T cell populations were isolated with positive isolation kits from Invitrogen. General conclusions and limits of the study: In monozygotic twins, recombination models systematically underestimated out-of-frame TCR alpha sharing, but the models matched the sharing seen between unrelated individuals. Excess twin sharing in beta out-of-frame sequences was weaker because fewer shared sequences lowered the signal-to-noise ratio. Zero-insertion analyses could be partly confounded by invariant T cells such as MAIT and iNKT, although diverse VJ usage argued against such confounding for most clonotypes. Fewer insertions were carried by abundant cord blood beta clonotypes, a similar but weaker trend appeared in young adult naive repertoires, and no such trend appeared in memory repertoires. Because the same donors could not be followed over many years, the conclusions relied on cross-sectional statistical analysis. Compared with coincidental sharing between unrelated individuals, out-of-frame TCR alpha sequences shared between twins had an excess of sequences with low generation probability.

These sequences were also reported in another study, on yellow fever vaccine responses in identical twins. The second study also describes: According to the authors, the vaccine-induced T cell response in identical twins seemed to be partly convergent and partly specific to each individual. In the study, vaccine-responding T cell clones were precisely tracked in identical twins.

The specimen was CD4+ T cells sorted from blood. The sequence is built from TRBV6-2 or TRBV6-3 and TRBJ2-4; 10 junctional bases match TRBD1. The source is a woman in her late teens or twenties in good health. CDR3 protein: CASSYDRGLRIQYF. DNA sequence: TGTGCCAGCAGTTACGACAGGGGGCTACGCATTCAGTACTTC.